The TCR beta chain described here comes from a study of T cell responses to AZD1222 COVID-19 vaccine. Germline V CDR1 and CDR2: LGHNA, YSLEER. With 4 bases removed from V and 9 bases from J, the gap between germline ends came to 19 bases. CDR3 length: 15 amino acids. With regard to this clone: Antigen: not known.

Notes on the study in general: At baseline, just a handful of AZD1222 recipients tested seropositive. Reportedly, nearly half of unique spike TCRs recognized epitopes outside B.1.351/B.1.1.7 mutations. The donor group comprised mostly white British people and more females; the analysis possibly underestimated clonal diversity. Repertoire samples came only from after the peak T cell response.

Sequencing was performed with immunoSEQ multiplex PCR; in TCRdb, only in-frame clones are kept and a portion is missing. Seen here are about 200,000 clones, 90% to 95% observed once, and the top ten hold about 4%. The V and J genes are TRBV4-3 and TRBJ2-1, with D hard to call. The source material was peripheral blood, sampled 28 days after the second dose of the MenACWY control vaccine. This TCR was sampled from an adult who received the MenACWY meningococcal vaccine as a control. In DNA form, the CDR3 reads TGCGCCAGCAGCCGTATGCGGTTGGGGTTTGGTGAGCAGTTCTTC. Protein product: CASSRMRLGFGEQFF.